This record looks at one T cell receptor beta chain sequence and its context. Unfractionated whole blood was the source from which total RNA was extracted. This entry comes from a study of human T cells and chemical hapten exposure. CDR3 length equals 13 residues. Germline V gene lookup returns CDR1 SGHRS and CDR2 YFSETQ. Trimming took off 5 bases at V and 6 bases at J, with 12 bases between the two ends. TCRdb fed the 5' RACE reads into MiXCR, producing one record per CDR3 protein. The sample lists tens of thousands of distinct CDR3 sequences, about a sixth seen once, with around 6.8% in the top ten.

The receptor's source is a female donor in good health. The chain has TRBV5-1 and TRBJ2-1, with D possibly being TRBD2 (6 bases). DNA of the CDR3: TGCGCCAGCAGTGGAGGGAACGTCAATGAGCAGTTCTTC. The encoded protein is CASSGGNVNEQFF. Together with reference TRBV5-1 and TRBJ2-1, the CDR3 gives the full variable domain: KAGVTQTPRYLIKTRGQQVTLSCSPISGHRSVSWYQQTPGQGLQFLFEYFSETQRNKGNFPGRFSGRQFSNSRSEMNVSTLELGDSALYLCASSGGNVNEQFFGPGTRLTVL.